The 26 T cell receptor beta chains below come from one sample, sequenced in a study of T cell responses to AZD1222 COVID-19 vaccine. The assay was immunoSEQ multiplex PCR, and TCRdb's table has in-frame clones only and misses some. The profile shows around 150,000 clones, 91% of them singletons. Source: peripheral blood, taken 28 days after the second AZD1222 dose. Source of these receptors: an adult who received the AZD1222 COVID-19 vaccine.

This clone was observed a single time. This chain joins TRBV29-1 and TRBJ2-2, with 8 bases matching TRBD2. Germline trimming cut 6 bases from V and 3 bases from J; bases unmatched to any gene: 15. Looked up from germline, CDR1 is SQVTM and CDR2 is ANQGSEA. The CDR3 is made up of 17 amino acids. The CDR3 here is CSVAGGSPRLDTGELFF. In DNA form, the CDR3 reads TGCAGCGTGGCGGGAGGCAGCCCTAGACTCGACACCGGGGAGCTGTTTTTT.

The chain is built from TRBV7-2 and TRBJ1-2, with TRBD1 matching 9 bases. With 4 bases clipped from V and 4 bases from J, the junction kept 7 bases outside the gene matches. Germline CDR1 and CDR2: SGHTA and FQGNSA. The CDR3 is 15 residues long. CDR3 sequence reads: CASSSDRGRVYGYTF. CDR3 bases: TGTGCCAGCAGCTCGGACAGGGGCCGGGTCTATGGCTACACCTTC.

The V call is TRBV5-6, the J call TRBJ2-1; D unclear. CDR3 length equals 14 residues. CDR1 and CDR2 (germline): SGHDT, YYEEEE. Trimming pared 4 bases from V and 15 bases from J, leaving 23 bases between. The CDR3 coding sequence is TGTGCCAGCAGCCCCGCACAGCTCACTCCCCGATGGTTCTTC. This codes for CASSPAQLTPRWFF. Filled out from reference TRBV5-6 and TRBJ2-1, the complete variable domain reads DAGVTQSPTHLIKTRGQQVTLRCSPKSGHDTVSWYQQALGQGPQFIFQYYEEEERQRGNFPDRFSGHQFPNYSSELNVNALLLGDSALYLCASSPAQLTPRWFFGPGTRLTVL.

The CDR3 region is CASSSREARGPQHF. CDR3 DNA: TGTGCCAGCAGCTCAAGGGAGGCACGCGGGCCCCAGCATTTT. The chain has TRBV7-9 and TRBJ1-5; D uncertain. The germline V gene has CDR1 SEHNR and CDR2 FQNEAQ (reference sequence). V lost 4 bases to trimming and J lost 9 bases, with 16 bases between them. The CDR3 runs to 14 residues. The full variable domain, its missing parts supplied by reference TRBV7-9 and TRBJ1-5, is DTGVSQNPRHKITKRGQNVTFRCDPISEHNRLYWYRQTLGQGPEFLTYFQNEAQLEKSRLLSDRFSAERPKGSFSTLEIQRTEQGDSAMYLCASSSREARGPQHFGDGTRLSIL.

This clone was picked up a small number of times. In DNA form, the CDR3 reads TGTGCCAGCAGGTATAACATGAACACTGAAGCTTTCTTT. Protein product: CASRYNMNTEAFF. The chain employs TRBV2 and TRBJ1-1; no firm D call. The CDR3 length is 13 residues. Germline lookup yields CDR1 SNHLY and CDR2 FYNNEI. Trimming took off 6 bases at V and 0 bases at J, with 8 bases between the two ends.

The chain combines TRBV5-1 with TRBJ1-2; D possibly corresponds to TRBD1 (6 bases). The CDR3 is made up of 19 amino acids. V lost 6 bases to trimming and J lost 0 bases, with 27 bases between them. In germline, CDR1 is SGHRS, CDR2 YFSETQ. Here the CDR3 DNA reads TGCGCCAGCACTTTACTACCTAAGTACCGGGACACCCCTAACTATGGCTACACCTTC. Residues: CASTLLPKYRDTPNYGYTF.

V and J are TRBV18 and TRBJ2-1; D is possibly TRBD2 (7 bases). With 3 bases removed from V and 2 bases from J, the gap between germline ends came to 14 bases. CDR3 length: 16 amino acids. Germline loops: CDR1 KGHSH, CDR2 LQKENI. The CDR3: CASSPVREGAYNEQFF. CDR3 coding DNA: TGTGCCAGCTCACCGGTGAGGGAGGGGGCCTACAATGAGCAGTTCTTC.

The CDR3 DNA sequence: TGCGCCAGCGGTAGCGGGAGTTCGGGTGAGCAGTTCTTC. This gives the protein CASGSGSSGEQFF. V is TRBV5-1 and J is TRBJ2-1; 9 positions agree with TRBD2. The V gene end was trimmed by 7 bases and the J gene end by 9 bases; junction bases not matched to a gene: 8. From germline, CDR1 is SGHRS and CDR2 YFSETQ. This CDR3 is 13 amino acids long.

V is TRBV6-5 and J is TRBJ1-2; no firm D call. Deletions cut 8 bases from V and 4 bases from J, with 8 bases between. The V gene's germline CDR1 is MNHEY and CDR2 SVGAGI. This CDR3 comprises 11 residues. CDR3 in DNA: TGTGCCAGCGGCAGTAGCTATGGCTACACCTTC. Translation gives CASGSSYGYTF.

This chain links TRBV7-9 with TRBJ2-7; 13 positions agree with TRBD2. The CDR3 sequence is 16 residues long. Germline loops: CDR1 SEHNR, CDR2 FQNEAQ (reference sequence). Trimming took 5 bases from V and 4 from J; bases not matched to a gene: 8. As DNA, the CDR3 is TGTGCCAGCAGCCCAAAAGGGACTAGCGGGGCTTACGAGCAGTACTTC. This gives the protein CASSPKGTSGAYEQYF.

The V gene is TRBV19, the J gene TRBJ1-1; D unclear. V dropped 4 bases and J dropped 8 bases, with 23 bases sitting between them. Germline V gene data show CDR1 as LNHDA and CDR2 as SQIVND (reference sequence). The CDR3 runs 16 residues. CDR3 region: CASSTPKECGPTEAFF. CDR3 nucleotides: TGTGCCAGTAGTACCCCGAAAGAATGCGGTCCGACGGAAGCTTTCTTT.

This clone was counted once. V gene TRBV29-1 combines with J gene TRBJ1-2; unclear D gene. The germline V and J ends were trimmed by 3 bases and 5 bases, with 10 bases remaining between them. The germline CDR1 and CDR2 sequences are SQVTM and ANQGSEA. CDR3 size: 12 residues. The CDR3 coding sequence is TGCAGCGTTGAGTTGGCGGAATATGGCTACACCTTC. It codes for CSVELAEYGYTF.

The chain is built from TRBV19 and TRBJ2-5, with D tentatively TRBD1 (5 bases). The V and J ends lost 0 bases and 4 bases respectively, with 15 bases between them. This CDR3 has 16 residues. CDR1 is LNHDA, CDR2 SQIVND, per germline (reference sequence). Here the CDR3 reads CASSIDAWARAETQYF. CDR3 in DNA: TGTGCCAGTAGTATAGATGCGTGGGCCAGGGCAGAGACCCAGTACTTC. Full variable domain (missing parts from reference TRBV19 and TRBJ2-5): DGGITQSPKYLFRKEGQNVTLSCEQNLNHDAMYWYRQDPGQGLRLIYYSQIVNDFQKGDIAEGYSVSREKKESFPLTVTSAQKNPTAFYLCASSIDAWARAETQYFGPGTRLLVL.

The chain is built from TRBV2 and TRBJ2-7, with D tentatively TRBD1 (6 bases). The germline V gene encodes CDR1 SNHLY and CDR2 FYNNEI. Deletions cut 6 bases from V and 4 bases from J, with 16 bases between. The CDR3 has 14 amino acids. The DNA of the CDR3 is TGTGCCAGCAGCGATCGGACAGAATATTACGAGCAGTACTTC. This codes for CASSDRTEYYEQYF.

This CDR3 reads CASSLDVDQQKAFF. The CDR3 coding sequence is TGTGCCAGCAGTTTAGACGTCGATCAGCAGAAAGCTTTCTTT. V is TRBV28 and J is TRBJ1-1, with no clear D. The CDR3 sequence is 14 residues long. Germline V gives CDR1 MDHEN, CDR2 SYDVKM. V was cut by 2 bases and J by 9 bases, with 16 bases left in between.

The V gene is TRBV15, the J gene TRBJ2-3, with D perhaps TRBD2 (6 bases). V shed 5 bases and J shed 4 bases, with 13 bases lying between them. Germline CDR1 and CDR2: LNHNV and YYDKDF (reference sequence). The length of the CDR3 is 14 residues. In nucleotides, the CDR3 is TGTGCCACCAGCGCCCGACTAGGACCAGATACGCAGTATTTT. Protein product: CATSARLGPDTQYF.

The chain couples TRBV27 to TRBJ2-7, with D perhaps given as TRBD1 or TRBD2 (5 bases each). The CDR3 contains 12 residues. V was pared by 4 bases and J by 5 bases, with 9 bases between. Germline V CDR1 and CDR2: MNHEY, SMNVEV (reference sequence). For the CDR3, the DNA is TGTGCCAGCAGTTATGGGGGAAACGAGCAGTACTTC. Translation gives CASSYGGNEQYF.

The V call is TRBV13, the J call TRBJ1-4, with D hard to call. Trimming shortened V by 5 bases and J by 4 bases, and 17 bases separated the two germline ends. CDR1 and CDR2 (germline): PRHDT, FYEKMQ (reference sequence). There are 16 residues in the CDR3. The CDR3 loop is CASSKKRRQINEKLFF. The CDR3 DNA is TGTGCCAGCAGCAAAAAAAGGAGGCAGATTAATGAAAAACTGTTTTTT.

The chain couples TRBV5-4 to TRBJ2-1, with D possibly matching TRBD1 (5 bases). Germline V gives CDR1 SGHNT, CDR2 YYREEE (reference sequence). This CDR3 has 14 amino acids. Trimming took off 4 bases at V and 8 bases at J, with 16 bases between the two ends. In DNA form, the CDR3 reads TGTGCCAGCAGCCTCCCCCTGGGGCAGCATGAGCAGTTCTTC. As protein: CASSLPLGQHEQFF.

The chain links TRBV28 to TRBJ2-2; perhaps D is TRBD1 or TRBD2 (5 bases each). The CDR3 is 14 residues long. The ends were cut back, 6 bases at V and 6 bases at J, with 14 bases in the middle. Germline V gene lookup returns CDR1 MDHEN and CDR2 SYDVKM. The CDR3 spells CASSPIWDPGELFF. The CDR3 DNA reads TGTGCCAGCAGCCCGATCTGGGACCCCGGGGAGCTGTTTTTT.

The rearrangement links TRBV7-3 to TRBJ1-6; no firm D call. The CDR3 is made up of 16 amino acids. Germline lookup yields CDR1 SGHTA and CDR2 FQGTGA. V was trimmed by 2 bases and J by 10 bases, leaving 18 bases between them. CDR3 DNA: TGTGCCAGCAGCTTACTAGGCCTGGGCGGCGGGTCACCCCTCCACTTT. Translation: CASSLLGLGGGSPLHF.

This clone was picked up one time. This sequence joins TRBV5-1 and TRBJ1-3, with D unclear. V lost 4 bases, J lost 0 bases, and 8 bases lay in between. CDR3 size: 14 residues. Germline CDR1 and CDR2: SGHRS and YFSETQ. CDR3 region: CASSLTTSGNTIYF. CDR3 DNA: TGCGCCAGCAGCCTGACTACCTCTGGAAACACCATATATTTT.

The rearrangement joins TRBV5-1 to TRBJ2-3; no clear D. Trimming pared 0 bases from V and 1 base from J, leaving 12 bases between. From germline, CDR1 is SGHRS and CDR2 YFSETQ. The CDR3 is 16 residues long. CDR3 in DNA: TGCGCCAGCAGCTTGGGTCTGCTCGAGGGCACAGATACGCAGTATTTT. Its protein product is CASSLGLLEGTDTQYF. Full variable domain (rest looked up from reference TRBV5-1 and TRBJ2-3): KAGVTQTPRYLIKTRGQQVTLSCSPISGHRSVSWYQQTPGQGLQFLFEYFSETQRNKGNFPGRFSGRQFSNSRSEMNVSTLELGDSALYLCASSLGLLEGTDTQYFGPGTRLTVL.

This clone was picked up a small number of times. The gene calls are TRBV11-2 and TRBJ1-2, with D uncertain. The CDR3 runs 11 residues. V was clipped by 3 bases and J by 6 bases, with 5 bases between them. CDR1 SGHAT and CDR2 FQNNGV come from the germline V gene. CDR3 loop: CASSLTNGYTF. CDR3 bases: TGTGCCAGCAGCTTGACGAATGGCTACACCTTC.

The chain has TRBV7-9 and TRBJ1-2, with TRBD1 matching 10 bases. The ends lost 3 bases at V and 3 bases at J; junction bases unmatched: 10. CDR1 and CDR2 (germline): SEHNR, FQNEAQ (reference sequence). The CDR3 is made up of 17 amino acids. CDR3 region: CASSFTKGTGEDYGYTF. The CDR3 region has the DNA TGTGCCAGCAGCTTCACTAAGGGGACAGGGGAGGACTATGGCTACACCTTC.

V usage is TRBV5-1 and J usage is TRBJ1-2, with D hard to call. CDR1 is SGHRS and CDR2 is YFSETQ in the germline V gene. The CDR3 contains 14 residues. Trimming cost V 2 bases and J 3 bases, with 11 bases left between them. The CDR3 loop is CASSLWGGHYGYTF. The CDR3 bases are TGCGCCAGCAGCTTATGGGGAGGACACTATGGCTACACCTTC.